This TCR beta chain was found in a study of T cells in Graves' hyperthyroidism and ophthalmopathy. Study-wide findings and caveats: Most clonotypes that expanded in the thyroid above 0.001 also showed up in blood. Model output signaled ophthalmopathy a median roughly 6 months ahead of onset.

This clonotype was counted many times. The target antigen is unknown. Amplified TCR beta CDR3 regions derived from RNA transcripts. The TCR CDR3 was amplified in a first-round RT-PCR using the HTBI primer set. Each CDR3 protein is one row after TCRdb ran MiXCR on the multiplex PCR reads. The sample contains around 430,000 distinct CDR3 sequences, just under 15% of which appear only once. This CDR3 is 14 amino acids long. V was pared by 1 base and J by 5 bases, with 12 bases between. Germline assignment: CDR1 DFQATT and CDR2 SNEGSKA (reference sequence). Those with hyperthyroidism were 18 to 65 years old, newly diagnosed, and ill for under 2 months. Exclusion of patients followed from uncontrolled infection, other autoimmune disease, pregnancy or lactation.

The sequencing sample was made of blood. The clonotype comes from a woman aged 25 to 39 with Graves' hyperthyroidism. This chain joins TRBV20-1 and TRBJ2-1; D remains ambiguous. CDR3 nucleotides: TGCAGTGCTAGAGGGTTTGTAGTAAACAATGAGCAGTTCTTC. Its translation is CSARGFVVNNEQFF.